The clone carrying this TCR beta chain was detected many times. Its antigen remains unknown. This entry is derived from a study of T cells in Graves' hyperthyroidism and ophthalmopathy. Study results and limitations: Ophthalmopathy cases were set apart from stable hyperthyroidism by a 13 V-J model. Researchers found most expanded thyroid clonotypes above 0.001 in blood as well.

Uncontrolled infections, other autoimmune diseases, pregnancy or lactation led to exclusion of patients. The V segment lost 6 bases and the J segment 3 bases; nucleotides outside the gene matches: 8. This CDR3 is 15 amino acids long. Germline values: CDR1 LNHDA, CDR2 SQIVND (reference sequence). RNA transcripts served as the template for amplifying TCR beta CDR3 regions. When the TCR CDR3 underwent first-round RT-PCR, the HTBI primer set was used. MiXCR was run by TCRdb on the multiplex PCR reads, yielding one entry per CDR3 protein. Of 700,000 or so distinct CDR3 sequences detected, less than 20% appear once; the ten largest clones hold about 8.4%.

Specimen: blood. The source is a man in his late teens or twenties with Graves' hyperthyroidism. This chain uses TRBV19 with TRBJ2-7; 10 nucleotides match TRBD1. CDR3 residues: CASSNRGQGNYEQYF. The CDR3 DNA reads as TGTGCCAGTAGCAACCGGGGACAGGGGAACTACGAGCAGTACTTC.